The rows below give T cell receptor beta chains drawn from one sample of a study of CD8 T cells in Susac syndrome. TCRdb called the immunoSEQ multiplex PCR reads again in MiXCR, with one record for every CDR3 protein. The profile shows some 96,000 distinct CDR3 sequences, 95% of them singletons. Input material: CD8+ T cells from PBMCs. All receptors come from a human donor with Susac syndrome. The CDR3 runs from the conserved cysteine through the conserved F or W. Each record gives: clone size, CDR3 length, V gene, D gene, J gene, CDR3 DNA, CDR3 protein. D genes are given only for firm matches. Clone size, where shown, is once, few, many, or a class for clones that have expanded.

>-|13|TRBV13|-|TRBJ2-1
TGTGCCAGCAGTTCCGACCCCGGGAATGAGCAGTTCTTC
CASSSDPGNEQFF
>-|14|TRBV7-3|TRBD2|TRBJ2-3
TGTGCCAGCAGCGCAGAACCGGGACTAGCTTTTCAGTATTTT
CASSAEPGLAFQYF
>-|11|TRBV13|-|TRBJ2-1
TGTGCCAGCAGCTTTACGGGTGAGCAGTTCTTC
CASSFTGEQFF
>-|15|TRBV29-1|-|TRBJ2-3
TGCAGCGTTGGAATGGACTCGTCGACGGGAAATACGCAGTATTTT
CSVGMDSSTGNTQYF
>-|15|TRBV7-3|-|TRBJ2-3
TGTGCCAGCACCGTCAAAGGACAGATCACAGATACGCAGTATTTT
CASTVKGQITDTQYF
>-|16|TRBV13|TRBD2|TRBJ2-5
TGTGCCAGCAGCTTACTCCCTAGCGGGGTTCAAGAGACCCAGTACTTC
CASSLLPSGVQETQYF
>-|15|TRBV4-2|TRBD2|TRBJ2-1
TGTGCCAGCAGCCAAGATAGCGGGGGGGCCTGGGAGCAGTTCTTC
CASSQDSGGAWEQFF
>-|16|TRBV20-1|TRBD2|TRBJ2-6
TGCAGTGGGACTAGCGGGGGGGAAACTGGGGCCAACGTCCTGACTTTC
CSGTSGGETGANVLTF
>-|16|TRBV13|TRBD2|TRBJ2-3
TGTGCCAGCAGCCCTCCACTAGCGGGAGTCCCGGATACGCAGTATTTT
CASSPPLAGVPDTQYF
>-|9|TRBV29-1|-|TRBJ1-2
TGCAGCGGTGATGGGGGCTACACCTTC
CSGDGGYTF
>-|15|TRBV19|-|TRBJ2-1
TGTGCCAGTAGTCCAGGAGCTAGCTCCTACAATGAGCAGTTCTTC
CASSPGASSYNEQFF
>-|15|TRBV7-9|-|TRBJ1-2
TGTGCCAGCAGCTCAAGAACAGTGCGGGACTATGGCTACACCTTC
CASSSRTVRDYGYTF
>once|19|TRBV4-1|-|TRBJ2-6
TGCGCCAGCAGCCAAGATTCGCCAGGAATCATCTCTGGGGCCAACGTCCTGACTTTC
CASSQDSPGIISGANVLTF
>-|12|TRBV7-2|-|TRBJ2-7
TGTGCCAGCAGCTTGGAGGGAAACGAGCAGTACTTC
CASSLEGNEQYF
>-|17|TRBV4-1|-|TRBJ2-6
TGCGCCAGCAGCACCCCTGGGGTGTCCTCTGGGGCCAACGTCCTGACTTTC
CASSTPGVSSGANVLTF
>-|15|TRBV7-3|TRBD1|TRBJ2-1
TGTGCCAGCAGCTTCGGGACAGGGTTTTACAATGAGCAGTTCTTC
CASSFGTGFYNEQFF
>-|15|TRBV29-1|-|TRBJ2-7
TGCAGCGTTGAAGAAGGGGACTCCCACCCCTACGAGCAGTACTTC
CSVEEGDSHPYEQYF
>few|13|TRBV6-2/TRBV6-3|-|TRBJ2-5
TGTGCCAGCAGTTACTCGGAGGAAGAGACCCAGTACTTC
CASSYSEEETQYF
>-|15|TRBV24-1|TRBD1|TRBJ2-5
TGTGCCACCAGTGAGGCCGGGACAGAACAAGAGACCCAGTACTTC
CATSEAGTEQETQYF
>-|13|TRBV12-3/TRBV12-4|-|TRBJ1-1
TGTGCCAGCAGACGAACAGGGAACACTGAAGCTTTCTTT
CASRRTGNTEAFF
>-|19|TRBV13|TRBD2|TRBJ2-1
TGTGCCAGCAGCGCCCCGGGACTAGCCTTCGGAGGACCCTACAATGAGCAGTTCTTC
CASSAPGLAFGGPYNEQFF
>-|13|TRBV20-1|-|TRBJ2-7
TGCAGTGCTAATAGTGGGTCGGTTTACGAGCAGTACTTC
CSANSGSVYEQYF
>-|15|TRBV4-1|TRBD1|TRBJ1-1
TGCGCCAGCAGCCAGATCGGACAGGGGAATACTGAAGCTTTCTTT
CASSQIGQGNTEAFF
>-|15|TRBV9|-|TRBJ2-3
TGTGCCAGCAGCGAGGGACACACTAGCACAGATACGCAGTATTTT
CASSEGHTSTDTQYF
>-|15|TRBV3-1|-|TRBJ1-5
TGTGCCAGCAGCCAAACAGGTTCCTATAGCCAGCCCCAGCATTTT
CASSQTGSYSQPQHF
>-|11|TRBV25-1|-|TRBJ2-7
TGTGCCAGCAGATTCAACTACGAGCAGTACTTC
CASRFNYEQYF
>-|15|TRBV9|TRBD1|TRBJ2-7
TGTGCCAGCAGCCCGACAGGGGGGCCGACCTACGAGCAGTACTTC
CASSPTGGPTYEQYF
>once|15|TRBV6-5|-|TRBJ1-6
TGTGCCAGCAGTTTCCAACCACTCAGGGGTTCACCCCTCCACTTT
CASSFQPLRGSPLHF
>-|14|TRBV13|-|TRBJ2-7
TGTGCCAGCAGCATTCAGTCCCCCCCCGGCGAGCAGTACTTC
CASSIQSPPGEQYF
>-|18|TRBV18|-|TRBJ2-7
TGTGCCAGCTCACGCACGACGGGAAGCCCCTCCAGCTCCTACGAGCAGTACTTC
CASSRTTGSPSSSYEQYF
>-|13|TRBV12-3/TRBV12-4|-|TRBJ2-4
TGTGCCAGCAGTTCCAACCCGCCGAGCATTCAGTACTTC
CASSSNPPSIQYF
>-|12|TRBV15|-|TRBJ1-1
TGTGCCACCAGCATGAACCGGGAGGAAGCTTTCTTT
CATSMNREEAFF
>-|11|TRBV29-1|-|TRBJ2-7
TGCAGCGTTGTAGGAGACTACGAGCAGTACTTC
CSVVGDYEQYF
>-|11|TRBV6-2/TRBV6-3|-|TRBJ1-4
TGTGCCAGCAGTACGTATGAAAAACTGTTTTTT
CASSTYEKLFF
>-|17|TRBV29-1|-|TRBJ2-2
TGCAGCGTGTTGGGACAATTCATGGGGGAAAACACCGGGGAGCTGTTTTTT
CSVLGQFMGENTGELFF
>-|12|TRBV23-1|-|TRBJ2-5
TGCGCCAGCAGCCGGTGGTGGGAGACCCAGTACTTC
CASSRWWETQYF
>-|15|TRBV4-2|-|TRBJ2-4
TGTGCCAGCAGCTTAGGGTTGGGGCATGGAAACATTCAGTACTTC
CASSLGLGHGNIQYF
>-|15|TRBV7-9|-|TRBJ2-1
TGTGCCAGCAGCTCACTCGTCCCGGCCTACAATGAGCAGTTCTTC
CASSSLVPAYNEQFF
>once|14|TRBV13|TRBD1|TRBJ2-7
TGTGCCAGCAGCGGTCCACAGGGGCTCGGCGAGCAGTACTTC
CASSGPQGLGEQYF
>-|14|TRBV11-2|-|TRBJ2-5
TGTGCCAGCAGCTTATTCAAGGGGCTGGAGACCCAGTACTTC
CASSLFKGLETQYF
>-|13|TRBV5-1|-|TRBJ2-5
TGCGCCAGCAGCTCCCGTATTACAGAGACCCAGTACTTC
CASSSRITETQYF
>-|15|TRBV6-2/TRBV6-3|-|TRBJ2-7
TGTGCCAGCAGTTACGTACTTGCGACTAGCTACGAGCAGTACTTC
CASSYVLATSYEQYF
>-|15|TRBV5-6|TRBD2|TRBJ2-7
TGTGCCAGCAGCTTGGGCGGGAGGTCGAGGGACGAGCAGTACTTC
CASSLGGRSRDEQYF
>-|17|TRBV4-1|TRBD2|TRBJ2-3
TGCGCCAGCAGCCAAGAACGGGGGGGGCTAAGCACAGATACGCAGTATTTT
CASSQERGGLSTDTQYF
>-|12|TRBV29-1|TRBD1|TRBJ1-2
TGCAGCGTTTCACAGGGGAACTATGGCTACACCTTC
CSVSQGNYGYTF
>once|13|TRBV29-1|TRBD2|TRBJ2-7
TGCAGCGTGAGACTAGCCAACTACTACGAGCAGTACTTC
CSVRLANYYEQYF
>-|15|TRBV4-1|-|TRBJ1-1
TGCGCCAGCAGTAGTGGAGGACAGTTGAACACTGAAGCTTTCTTT
CASSSGGQLNTEAFF
>-|14|TRBV29-1|-|TRBJ2-2
TGCAGCGTTGAGGAGGGTTCGGCCACCGGGGAGCTGTTTTTT
CSVEEGSATGELFF
>-|11|TRBV7-6|-|TRBJ2-5
TGTGCCAGCAGCCCCAGGGAGGCCCAGTACTTC
CASSPREAQYF
>-|15|TRBV6-2/TRBV6-3|-|TRBJ2-5
TGTGCCAGCAACTCCAACTGGGGCCTACAAGAGACCCAGTACTTC
CASNSNWGLQETQYF
>-|17|TRBV4-2|TRBD2|TRBJ2-1
TGTGCCAGCAGCCAAGATCGGGCTAGCGGGAGGAGGAATGAGCAGTTCTTC
CASSQDRASGRRNEQFF